Reported below is one T cell receptor beta chain. Its antigen is undetermined. The entry originates in a study of radiotherapy plus CTLA-4 blockade in lung cancer. Turning to the study itself: Among patients, under 20% showed objective responses, and approximately 31% had disease control. Study-wide findings and caveats: Best predicting response, reportedly, were early blood T cell clone dynamics, with interferon-beta.

Germline V gene sequence: CDR1 SGHRS, CDR2 YFSETQ. CDR3 length: 14 residues. The ends were cut back, 2 bases at V and 3 bases at J, with 11 bases in the middle. Some clones are missing from TCRdb's copy, which holds only in-frame ones; the method was immunoSEQ multiplex PCR. The sample yields tens of thousands of clones, approximately 77% seen once. V is TRBV5-1 and J is TRBJ1-1; tentative D call: TRBD1 (6 bases). This specimen was peripheral blood, taken from a patient treated with radiotherapy plus ipilimumab. The sequence was collected from a human donor with non-small cell lung cancer that progressed on radiotherapy plus ipilimumab. The CDR3 region has the DNA TGCGCCAGCAGCTTACCAGGGGATTACACTGAAGCTTTCTTT. It encodes CASSLPGDYTEAFF.